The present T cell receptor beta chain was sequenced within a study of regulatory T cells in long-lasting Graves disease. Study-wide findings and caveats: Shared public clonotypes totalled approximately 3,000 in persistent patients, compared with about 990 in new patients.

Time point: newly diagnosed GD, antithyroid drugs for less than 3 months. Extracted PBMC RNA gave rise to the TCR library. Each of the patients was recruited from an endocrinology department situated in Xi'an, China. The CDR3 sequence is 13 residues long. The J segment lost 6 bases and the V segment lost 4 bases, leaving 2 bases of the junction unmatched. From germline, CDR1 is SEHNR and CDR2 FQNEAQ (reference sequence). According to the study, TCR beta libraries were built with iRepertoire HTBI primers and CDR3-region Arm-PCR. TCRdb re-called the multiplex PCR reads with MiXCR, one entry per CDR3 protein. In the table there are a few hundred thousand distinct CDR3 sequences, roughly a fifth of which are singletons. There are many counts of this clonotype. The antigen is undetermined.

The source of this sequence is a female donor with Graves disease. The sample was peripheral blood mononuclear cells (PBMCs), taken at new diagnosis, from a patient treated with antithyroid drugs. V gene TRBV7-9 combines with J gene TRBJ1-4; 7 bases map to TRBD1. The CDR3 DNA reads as TGTGCCAGCAGCTCGACAGGGTATGAAAAACTGTTTTTT. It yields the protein CASSSTGYEKLFF.